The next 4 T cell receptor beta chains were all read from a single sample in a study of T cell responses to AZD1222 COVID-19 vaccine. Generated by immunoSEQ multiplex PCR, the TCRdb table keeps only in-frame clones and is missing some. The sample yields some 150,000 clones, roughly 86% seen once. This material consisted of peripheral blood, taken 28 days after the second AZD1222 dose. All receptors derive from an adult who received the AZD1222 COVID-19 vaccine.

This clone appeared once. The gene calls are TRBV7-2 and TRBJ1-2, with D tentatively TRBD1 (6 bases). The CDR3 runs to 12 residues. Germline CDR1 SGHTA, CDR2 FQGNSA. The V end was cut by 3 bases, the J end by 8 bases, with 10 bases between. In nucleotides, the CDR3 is TGTGCCAGCAGCTTCCAGGGGAGGGGCTACACCTTC. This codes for CASSFQGRGYTF.

The CDR3 reads CAISRQVNTEAFF. The CDR3 nucleotides read TGTGCCATCAGTAGGCAAGTCAACACTGAAGCTTTCTTT. The genes are TRBV10-3 and TRBJ1-1; no firm D call. Germline-derived CDR1 and CDR2 are ENHRY and SYGVKD. Trimming left V 5 bases short and J 2 bases short, with 9 bases between. CDR3 length equals 13 residues.

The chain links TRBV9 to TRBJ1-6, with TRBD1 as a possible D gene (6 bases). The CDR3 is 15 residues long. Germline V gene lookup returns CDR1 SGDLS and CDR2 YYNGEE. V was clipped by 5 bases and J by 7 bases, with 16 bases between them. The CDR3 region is CASSADGQPNSPLHF. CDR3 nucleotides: TGTGCCAGCAGTGCTGACGGACAGCCGAATTCACCCCTCCACTTT. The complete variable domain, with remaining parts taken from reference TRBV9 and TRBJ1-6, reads DSGVTQTPKHLITATGQRVTLRCSPRSGDLSVYWYQQSLDQGLQFLIQYYNGEERAKGNILERFSAQQFPDLHSELNLSSLELGDSALYFCASSADGQPNSPLHFGNGTRLTVT.

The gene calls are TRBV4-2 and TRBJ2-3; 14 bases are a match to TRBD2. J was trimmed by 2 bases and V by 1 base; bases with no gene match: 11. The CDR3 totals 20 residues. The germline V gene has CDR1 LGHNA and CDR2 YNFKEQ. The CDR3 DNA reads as TGTGCCAGCAGCCAAGGGGGACTAGCGGGGGATCGTTTGATCACAGATACGCAGTATTTT. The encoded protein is CASSQGGLAGDRLITDTQYF.